These 16 T cell receptor beta chains share one sample of origin, sequenced in a study of T cells in Graves' hyperthyroidism and ophthalmopathy. Amplification of TCR beta CDR3 regions was performed using RNA transcripts as template. Primed by the HTBI set, a first-round RT-PCR was run on the TCR CDR3. Using its own MiXCR run on the multiplex PCR reads, TCRdb lists one record per CDR3 protein. Among more than 350,000 distinct CDR3 sequences, nearly 15% were seen once, and the ten largest hold roughly 19%. The sample was blood. The receptor set was obtained from a woman between 55 and 75 years old with Graves' ophthalmopathy.

This clonotype was counted at least ten times. The chain employs TRBV11-1 and TRBJ2-7; TRBD1 matches at 9 bases. This CDR3 contains 15 residues. Germline values: CDR1 SGHAT, CDR2 FQDESV (reference sequence). After removal of 5 bases from V and 4 bases from J, the junction contained 9 bases not matched to a gene. DNA of the CDR3: TGTGCCAGCAGCCCCCTCGGACAGGGGCGGTACGAGCAGTACTTC. It yields the protein CASSPLGQGRYEQYF. Complete variable domain (other parts from reference TRBV11-1 and TRBJ2-7): EAEVAQSPRYKITEKSQAVAFWCDPISGHATLYWYRQILGQGPELLVQFQDESVVDDSQLPKDRFSAERLKGVDSTLKIQPAELGDSAMYLCASSPLGQGRYEQYFGPGTRLTVT.

The chain combines TRBV29-1 with TRBJ1-2; D gene unclear. This CDR3 has 13 residues. Germline V gene lookup returns CDR1 SQVTM and CDR2 ANQGSEA. V lost 0 bases to trimming and J lost 6 bases, with 11 bases between them. The CDR3: CSVEERVFNGYTF. In DNA form, the CDR3 reads TGCAGCGTTGAAGAACGGGTGTTTAATGGCTACACCTTC. Full variable domain (outside the CDR3, taken from reference TRBV29-1 and TRBJ1-2): SAVISQKPSRDICQRGTSLTIQCQVDSQVTMMFWYRQQPGQSLTLIATANQGSEATYESGFVIDKFPISRPNLTFSTLTVSNMSPEDSSIYLCSVEERVFNGYTFGSGTRLTVV.

A few counts support this clonotype. The chain joins TRBV4-1 to TRBJ2-7, with 10 bases that match TRBD2. The CDR3 has 15 residues. V lost 4 bases, J lost 7 bases, and 10 bases stayed unmatched. In germline, CDR1 is MGHRA, CDR2 YSYEKL. The CDR3 region has the DNA TGCGCCAGCAGCCCCGGGAGCGGGAGGGCCCTTGAGCAGTACTTC. Translated: CASSPGSGRALEQYF.

This clonotype was seen at least ten times. The CDR3 coding sequence is TGTGCCTGGAGTGTGGGAGACCCCGAGCAGTACTTC. Its translation: CAWSVGDPEQYF. The chain has TRBV30 and TRBJ2-7; D may be TRBD2 (5 bases). The CDR3 spans 12 residues. The germline V gene has CDR1 GTSNPN and CDR2 SVGIG (reference sequence). Between the trimmed V and J ends, which lost 0 bases and 6 bases, there was a span of 9 bases. Combining the CDR3 with reference TRBV30 and TRBJ2-7 gives the whole variable domain SQTIHQWPATLVQPVGSPLSLECTVEGTSNPNLYWYRQAAGRGLQLLFYSVGIGQISSEVPQNLSASRPQDRQFILSSKKLLLSDSGFYLCAWSVGDPEQYFGPGTRLTVT.

This clonotype was counted between two and nine times. V gene TRBV7-2 combines with J gene TRBJ2-3, with TRBD2 matching over 8 bases. V dropped 5 bases and J dropped 2; count of bases not matched to a gene: 3. CDR1 and CDR2 (germline): SGHTA, FQGNSA. This CDR3 has 14 amino acids. CDR3: CASSISGTTDTQYF. The CDR3 nucleotides read TGTGCCAGCAGCATTAGCGGGACCACAGATACGCAGTATTTT.

V usage is TRBV29-1 and J usage is TRBJ2-7, with D perhaps matching TRBD1 or TRBD2 (5 bases each). The CDR3 sequence is 14 residues long. The ends were cut back, 7 bases at V and 6 bases at J, with 22 bases in the middle. Germline V gene lookup returns CDR1 SQVTM and CDR2 ANQGSEA. The CDR3 sequence: CSAKVKSGPGEQYF. CDR3 bases: TGCAGCGCTAAAGTTAAGTCGGGACCCGGCGAGCAGTACTTC.

This clonotype was detected many times. This chain links TRBV5-1 with TRBJ2-3, with unresolved D. Trimming took off 4 bases at V and 4 bases at J, with 7 bases between the two ends. Germline V gene data show CDR1 as SGHRS and CDR2 as YFSETQ. The CDR3 has 12 residues. The CDR3 is CASSPKADTQYF. CDR3 bases: TGCGCCAGCAGCCCAAAAGCAGATACGCAGTATTTT.

This clonotype was counted ten times or more. V is TRBV18 and J is TRBJ1-4; D remains unclear. Germline CDR1 and CDR2: KGHSH and LQKENI. V was pared by 0 bases and J by 10 bases, with 6 bases between. This CDR3 region has 12 residues. CDR3 residues: CASSPPEGKLFF. As DNA, the CDR3 is TGTGCCAGCTCACCACCTGAGGGAAAACTGTTTTTT.

This clonotype was detected ten times or more. For the CDR3, the DNA is TGTGCCAGCAGTTTTGCCCCTACGAACACTGAAGCTTTCTTT. This sequence encodes CASSFAPTNTEAFF. The chain is built from TRBV28 and TRBJ1-1, with unresolved D. The germline V and J ends were trimmed by 3 bases and 1 base, with 9 bases remaining between them. CDR1 MDHEN and CDR2 SYDVKM come from the germline V gene. The CDR3 consists of 14 residues.

This clonotype showed up many times. The chain recombines TRBV12-3 or TRBV12-4 with TRBJ2-1; no reliable D call. The V end lost 5 bases, the J end lost 4 bases, and 3 bases lay between the germline ends. This CDR3 has 11 residues. CDR3 residues: CASSIYNEQFF. The CDR3 nucleotides are TGTGCCAGCAGTATTTACAATGAGCAGTTCTTC.

This clonotype appeared a single time. This chain links TRBV4-2 with TRBJ1-5; D is undetermined. V was shortened by 1 base and J by 3 bases, with 1 base between the two germline ends. CDR3 length equals 12 residues. Germline CDR1 and CDR2: LGHNA and YNFKEQ. The DNA for the CDR3 is TGTGCCAGCAGCCAAGTCAATCAGCCCCAGCATTTT. Translating it yields CASSQVNQPQHF.

This clonotype was seen a few times. V gene TRBV9 combines with J gene TRBJ2-1; TRBD2 matches 9 bases. This CDR3 comprises 16 residues. V was clipped by 3 bases and J by 11 bases; unmatched bases: 15. The germline V gene encodes CDR1 SGDLS and CDR2 YYNGEE. This chain's CDR3 is CASSGLIAGDVVKQFF. In DNA form, the CDR3 reads TGTGCCAGCAGCGGACTAATAGCGGGAGACGTGGTGAAGCAGTTCTTC. Looking up the rest from reference TRBV9 and TRBJ2-1 gives the full variable domain: DSGVTQTPKHLITATGQRVTLRCSPRSGDLSVYWYQQSLDQGLQFLIQYYNGEERAKGNILERFSAQQFPDLHSELNLSSLELGDSALYFCASSGLIAGDVVKQFFGPGTRLTVL.

This clonotype has a count of ten or more. V is TRBV6-1 and J is TRBJ1-1; no firm D call. The CDR3 runs to 13 residues. V was shortened by 3 bases and J by 1 base, with 6 bases between the two germline ends. Germline CDR1 reads MNHNS; CDR2 reads SASEGT. In nucleotides, the CDR3 is TGTGCCAGCAGTGACAGAAAGAACACTGAAGCTTTCTTT. Translating it yields CASSDRKNTEAFF.

In nucleotides, the CDR3 is TGTGCCAGCAGCCCCCGGAGATCTGAGACCCAGTACTTC. Translated: CASSPRRSETQYF. The chain is built from TRBV11-2 and TRBJ2-5; no definite D call. Trimming took off 5 bases at V and 5 bases at J, with 12 bases between the two ends. Germline V lookup: CDR1 SGHAT, CDR2 FQNNGV. The CDR3 loop spans 13 amino acids.

This clonotype was observed many times. This chain uses TRBV6-1 with TRBJ2-1; 10 bases align to TRBD1. The CDR3 loop spans 15 amino acids. The V and J ends lost 5 bases and 7 bases, in that order; junction bases with no gene match: 8. Germline V gene sequence: CDR1 MNHNS, CDR2 SASEGT. CDR3 protein: CASSYPGQGTNEQFF. The CDR3 DNA reads TGTGCCAGCAGTTACCCGGGACAGGGGACGAATGAGCAGTTCTTC.

This clonotype was counted at least ten times. DNA for the CDR3: TGTGCCAGCACCTCCGGGACTAGCACCGGGGAGCTGTTTTTT. This codes for CASTSGTSTGELFF. V is TRBV2 and J is TRBJ2-2; 8 bases map to TRBD2. Germline CDR1 is SNHLY and CDR2 is FYNNEI. Germline trimming cut 7 bases from V and 4 bases from J; bases unmatched to any gene: 5. This CDR3 has 14 residues. The full variable domain, in which reference TRBV2 and TRBJ2-2 provide the parts outside the CDR3, is EPEVTQTPSHQVTQMGQEVILRCVPISNHLYFYWYRQILGQKVEFLVSFYNNEISEKSEIFDDQFSVERPDGSNFTLKIRSTKLEDSAMYFCASTSGTSTGELFFGEGSRLTVL.